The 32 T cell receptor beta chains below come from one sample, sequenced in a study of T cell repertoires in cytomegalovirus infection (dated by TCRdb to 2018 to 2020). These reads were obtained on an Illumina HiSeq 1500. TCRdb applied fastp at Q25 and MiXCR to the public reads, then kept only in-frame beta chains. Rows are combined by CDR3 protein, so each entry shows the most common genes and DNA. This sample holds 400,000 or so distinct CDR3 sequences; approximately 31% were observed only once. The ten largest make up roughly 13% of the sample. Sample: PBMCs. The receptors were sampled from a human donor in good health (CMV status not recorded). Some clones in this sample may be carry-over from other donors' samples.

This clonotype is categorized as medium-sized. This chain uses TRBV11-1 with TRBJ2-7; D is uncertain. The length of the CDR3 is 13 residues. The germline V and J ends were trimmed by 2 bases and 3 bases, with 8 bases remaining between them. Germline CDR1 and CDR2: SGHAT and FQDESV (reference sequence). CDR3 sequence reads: CASSLSSHYEQYF. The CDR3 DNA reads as TGTGCCAGCAGCTTAAGCAGCCACTACGAGCAGTACTTC.

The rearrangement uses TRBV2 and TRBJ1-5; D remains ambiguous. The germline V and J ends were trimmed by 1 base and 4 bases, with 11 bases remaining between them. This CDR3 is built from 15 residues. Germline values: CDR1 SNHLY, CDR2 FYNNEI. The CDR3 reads CASSEGQTFNQPQHF. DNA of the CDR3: TGTGCCAGCAGTGAAGGGCAAACGTTTAATCAGCCCCAGCATTTT.

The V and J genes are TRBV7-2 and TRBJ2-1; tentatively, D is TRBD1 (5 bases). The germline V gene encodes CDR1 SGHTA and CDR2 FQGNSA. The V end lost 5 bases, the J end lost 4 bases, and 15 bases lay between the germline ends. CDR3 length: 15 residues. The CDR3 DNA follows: TGTGCCAGCAGCGTGCGACAGACACCGTACAATGAGCAGTTCTTC. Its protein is CASSVRQTPYNEQFF.

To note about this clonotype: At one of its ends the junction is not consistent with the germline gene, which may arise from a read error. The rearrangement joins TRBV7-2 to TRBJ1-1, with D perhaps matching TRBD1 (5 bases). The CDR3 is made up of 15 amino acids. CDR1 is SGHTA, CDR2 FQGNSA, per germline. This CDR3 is CASSRTLTANTQAFF. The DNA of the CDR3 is TGTGCCAGCAGCCGAACCCTGACAGCGAACACTCAAGCTTTCTTT.

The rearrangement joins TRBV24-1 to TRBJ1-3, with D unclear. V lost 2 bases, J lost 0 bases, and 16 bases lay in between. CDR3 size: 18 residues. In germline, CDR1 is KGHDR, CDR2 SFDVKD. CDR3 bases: TGTGCCACCAGTGATTCCCCATCGACTGGAGACTCTGGAAACACCATATATTTT. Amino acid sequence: CATSDSPSTGDSGNTIYF.

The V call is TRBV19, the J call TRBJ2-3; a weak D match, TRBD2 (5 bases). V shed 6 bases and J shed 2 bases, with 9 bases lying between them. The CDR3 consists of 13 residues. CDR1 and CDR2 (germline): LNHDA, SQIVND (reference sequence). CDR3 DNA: TGTGCCAGTAGGGGCCTAGCCACAGATACGCAGTATTTT. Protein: CASRGLATDTQYF.

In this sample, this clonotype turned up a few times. The CDR3: CASSEAGTRGGGFF. The CDR3 coding sequence is TGTGCCAGCAGTGAAGCTGGAACGCGGGGGGGAGGGTTCTTC. J is TRBJ2-1 and V is TRBV2, with 9 bases identical to TRBD2. J was trimmed by 15 bases and V by 0 bases; bases with no gene match: 9. The V gene's germline CDR1 is SNHLY and CDR2 FYNNEI. CDR3 length: 14 residues. Based on the CDR3 plus reference TRBV2 and TRBJ2-1, the full variable domain is EPEVTQTPSHQVTQMGQEVILRCVPISNHLYFYWYRQILGQKVEFLVSFYNNEISEKSEIFDDQFSVERPDGSNFTLKIRSTKLEDSAMYFCASSEAGTRGGGFFGPGTRLTVL.

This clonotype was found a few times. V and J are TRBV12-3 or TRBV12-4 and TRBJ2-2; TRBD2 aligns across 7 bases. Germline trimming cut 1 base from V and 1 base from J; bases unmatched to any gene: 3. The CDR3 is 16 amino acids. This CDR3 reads CASSLGGGRNTGELFF. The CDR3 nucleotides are TGTGCCAGCAGTTTAGGGGGGGGGAGGAACACCGGGGAGCTGTTTTTT.

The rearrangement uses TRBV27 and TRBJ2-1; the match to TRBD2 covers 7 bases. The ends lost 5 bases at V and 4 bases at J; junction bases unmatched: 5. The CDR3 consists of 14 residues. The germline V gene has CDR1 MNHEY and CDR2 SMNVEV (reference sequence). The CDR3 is CASSKKRGYNEQFF. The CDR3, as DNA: TGTGCCAGCAGTAAAAAGCGGGGTTACAATGAGCAGTTCTTC.

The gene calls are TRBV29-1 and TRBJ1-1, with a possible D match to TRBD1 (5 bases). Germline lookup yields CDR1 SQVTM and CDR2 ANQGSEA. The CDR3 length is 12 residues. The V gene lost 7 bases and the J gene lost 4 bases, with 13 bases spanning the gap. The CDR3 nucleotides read TGCAGCGCAGGAAGGGGAGGCACTGAAGCTTTCTTT. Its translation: CSAGRGGTEAFF.

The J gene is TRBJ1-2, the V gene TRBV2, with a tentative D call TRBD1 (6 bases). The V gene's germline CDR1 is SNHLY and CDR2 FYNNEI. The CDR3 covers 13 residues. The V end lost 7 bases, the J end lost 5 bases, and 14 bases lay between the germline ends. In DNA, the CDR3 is TGTGCCAGCAAGGAGGGGGTTGGATATGGCTACACCTTC. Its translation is CASKEGVGYGYTF.

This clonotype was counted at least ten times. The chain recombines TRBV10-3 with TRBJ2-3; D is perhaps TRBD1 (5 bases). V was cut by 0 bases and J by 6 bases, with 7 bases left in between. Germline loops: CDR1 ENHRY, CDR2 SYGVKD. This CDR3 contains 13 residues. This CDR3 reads CAISESGADTQYF. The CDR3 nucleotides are TGTGCCATCAGTGAGTCAGGGGCGGATACGCAGTATTTT.

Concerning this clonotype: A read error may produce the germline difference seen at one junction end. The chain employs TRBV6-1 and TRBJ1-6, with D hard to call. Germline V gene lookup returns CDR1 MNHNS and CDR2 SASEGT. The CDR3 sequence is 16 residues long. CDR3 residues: CAGSPEWSSYNSPLHF. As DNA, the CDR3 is TGTGCCGGCAGCCCTGAGTGGAGCTCCTATAATTCACCCCTCCACTTT.

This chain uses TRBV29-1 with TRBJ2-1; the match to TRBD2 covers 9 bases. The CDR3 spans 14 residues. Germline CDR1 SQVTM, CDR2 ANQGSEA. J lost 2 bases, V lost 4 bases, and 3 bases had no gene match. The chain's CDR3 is CSVVAGDPYNEQFF. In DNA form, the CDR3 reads TGCAGCGTTGTAGCGGGGGACCCCTACAATGAGCAGTTCTTC.

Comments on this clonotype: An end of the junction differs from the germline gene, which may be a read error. The DNA of the CDR3 is TGTGCCAGCAGTTTAGGGGGGAATGGTGAAAAAATGTTTTTT. Protein sequence: CASSLGGNGEKMFF. This chain joins TRBV12-3 or TRBV12-4 and TRBJ1-4; a weak D match, TRBD1 (5 bases). The CDR3 runs to 14 residues.

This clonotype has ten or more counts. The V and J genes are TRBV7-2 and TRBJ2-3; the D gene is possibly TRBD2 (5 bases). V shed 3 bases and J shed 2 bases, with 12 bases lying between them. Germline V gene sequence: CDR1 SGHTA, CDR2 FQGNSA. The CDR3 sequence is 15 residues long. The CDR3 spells CASSFGRADTDTQYF. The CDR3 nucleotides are TGTGCCAGCAGCTTTGGGCGGGCAGACACAGATACGCAGTATTTT. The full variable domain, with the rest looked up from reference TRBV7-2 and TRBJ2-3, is GAGVSQSPSNKVTEKGKDVELRCDPISGHTALYWYRQSLGQGLEFLIYFQGNSAPDKSGLPSDRFSAERTGGSVSTLTIQRTQQEDSAVYLCASSFGRADTDTQYFGPGTRLTVL.

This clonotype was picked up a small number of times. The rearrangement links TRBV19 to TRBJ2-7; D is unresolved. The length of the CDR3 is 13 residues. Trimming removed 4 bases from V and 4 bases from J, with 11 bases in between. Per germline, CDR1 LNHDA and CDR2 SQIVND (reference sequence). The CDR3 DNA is TGTGCCAGTAGTAAGGCTATCCGGTACGAGCAGTACTTC. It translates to CASSKAIRYEQYF. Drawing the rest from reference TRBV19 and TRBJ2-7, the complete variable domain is DGGITQSPKYLFRKEGQNVTLSCEQNLNHDAMYWYRQDPGQGLRLIYYSQIVNDFQKGDIAEGYSVSREKKESFPLTVTSAQKNPTAFYLCASSKAIRYEQYFGPGTRLTVT.

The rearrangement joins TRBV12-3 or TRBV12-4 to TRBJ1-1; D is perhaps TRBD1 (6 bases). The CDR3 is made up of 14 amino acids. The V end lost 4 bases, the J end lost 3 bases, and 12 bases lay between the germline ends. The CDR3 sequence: CASSWGPTDTEAFF. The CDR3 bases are TGTGCCAGCAGTTGGGGGCCAACGGACACTGAAGCTTTCTTT.

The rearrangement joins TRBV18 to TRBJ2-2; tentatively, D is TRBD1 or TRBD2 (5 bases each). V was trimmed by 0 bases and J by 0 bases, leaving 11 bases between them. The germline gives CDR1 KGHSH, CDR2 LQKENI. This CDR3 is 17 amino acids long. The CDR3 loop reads CASSPPRGTANTGELFF. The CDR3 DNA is TGTGCCAGCTCACCACCGAGGGGCACCGCGAACACCGGGGAGCTGTTTTTT.

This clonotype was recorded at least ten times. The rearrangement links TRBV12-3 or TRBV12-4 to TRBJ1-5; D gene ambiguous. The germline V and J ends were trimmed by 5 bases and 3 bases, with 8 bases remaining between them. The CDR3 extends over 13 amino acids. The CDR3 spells CASSQQANQPQHF. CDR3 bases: TGTGCCAGCAGTCAGCAGGCCAATCAGCCCCAGCATTTT.

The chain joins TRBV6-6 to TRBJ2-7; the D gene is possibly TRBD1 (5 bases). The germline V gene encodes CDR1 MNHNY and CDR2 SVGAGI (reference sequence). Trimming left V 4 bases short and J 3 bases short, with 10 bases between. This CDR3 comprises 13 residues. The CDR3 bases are TGTGCCAGCAGTTCTGGGGCAGACTACGAGCAGTACTTC. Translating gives CASSSGADYEQYF.

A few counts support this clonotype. CDR3 bases: TGTGCCAGCAGCTTAGAAAGGGGGGCCCATGGGCAGTACTTC. This gives the protein CASSLERGAHGQYF. This chain uses TRBV11-2 with TRBJ2-7; the D gene could be TRBD1 or TRBD2 (6 bases each). The CDR3 length is 14 residues. Trimming shortened V by 0 bases and J by 9 bases, and 15 bases separated the two germline ends. Germline V gives CDR1 SGHAT, CDR2 FQNNGV.

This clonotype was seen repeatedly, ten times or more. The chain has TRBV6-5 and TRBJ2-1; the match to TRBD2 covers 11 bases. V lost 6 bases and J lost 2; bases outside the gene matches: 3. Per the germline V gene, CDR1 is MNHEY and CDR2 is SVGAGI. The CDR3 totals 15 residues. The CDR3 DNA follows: TGTGCCAGCAGGTTAGCGGGGGGGGCCTACAATGAGCAGTTCTTC. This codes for CASRLAGGAYNEQFF.

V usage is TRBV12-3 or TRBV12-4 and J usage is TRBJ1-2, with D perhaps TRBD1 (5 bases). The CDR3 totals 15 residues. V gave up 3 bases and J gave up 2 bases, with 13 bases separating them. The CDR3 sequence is CASSFGGEVNYGYTF. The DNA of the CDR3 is TGTGCCAGCAGTTTTGGGGGGGAAGTGAACTATGGCTACACCTTC.

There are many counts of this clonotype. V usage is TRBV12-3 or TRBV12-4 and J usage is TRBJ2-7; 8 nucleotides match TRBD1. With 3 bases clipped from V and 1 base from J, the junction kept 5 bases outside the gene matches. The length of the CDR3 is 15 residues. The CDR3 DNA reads TGTGCCAGCAGTTTGTGGACAGGGCGATCCTACGAGCAGTACTTC. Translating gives CASSLWTGRSYEQYF.

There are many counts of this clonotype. The CDR3 DNA sequence: TGTGCCAGCAGCTTAGCGGGACAGGTCTCTGAAGCTTTCTTT. Residues: CASSLAGQVSEAFF. The chain employs TRBV7-2 and TRBJ1-1; TRBD1 matches at 8 bases. CDR1 is SGHTA and CDR2 is FQGNSA in the germline V gene. Trimming cost V 0 bases and J 6 bases; bases outside gene matches: 3. The CDR3 covers 14 residues. The variable domain in full, completed from reference TRBV7-2 and TRBJ1-1, reads GAGVSQSPSNKVTEKGKDVELRCDPISGHTALYWYRQSLGQGLEFLIYFQGNSAPDKSGLPSDRFSAERTGGSVSTLTIQRTQQEDSAVYLCASSLAGQVSEAFFGQGTRLTVV.

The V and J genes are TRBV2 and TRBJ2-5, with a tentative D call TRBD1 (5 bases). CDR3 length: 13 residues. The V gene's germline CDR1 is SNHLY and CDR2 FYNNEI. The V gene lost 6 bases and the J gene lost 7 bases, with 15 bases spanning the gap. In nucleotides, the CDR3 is TGTGCCAGCAGACGGACGGACAAGGGGACCCAGTACTTC. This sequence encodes CASRRTDKGTQYF.

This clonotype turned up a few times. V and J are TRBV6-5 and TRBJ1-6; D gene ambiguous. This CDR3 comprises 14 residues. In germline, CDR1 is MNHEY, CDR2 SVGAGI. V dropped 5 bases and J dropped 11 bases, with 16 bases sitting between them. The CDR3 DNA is TGTGCCAGCAGTCCCCGGGGTCCAGAGGCACCCCTCCACTTT. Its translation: CASSPRGPEAPLHF.

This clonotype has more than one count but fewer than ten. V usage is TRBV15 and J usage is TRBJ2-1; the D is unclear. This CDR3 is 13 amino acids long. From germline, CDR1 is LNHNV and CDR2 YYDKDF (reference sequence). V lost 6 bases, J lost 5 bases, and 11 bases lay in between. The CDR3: CATRKFRDNEQFF. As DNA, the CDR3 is TGTGCCACCAGGAAATTCCGGGACAATGAGCAGTTCTTC.

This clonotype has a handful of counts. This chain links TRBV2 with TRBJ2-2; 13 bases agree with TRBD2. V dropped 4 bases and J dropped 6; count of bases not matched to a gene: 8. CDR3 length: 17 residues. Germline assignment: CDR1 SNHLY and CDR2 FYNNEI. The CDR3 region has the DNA TGTGCCAGCAGTGGGACTAGCGGGGGAACTCTTTCCGGGGAGCTGTTTTTT. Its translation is CASSGTSGGTLSGELFF.

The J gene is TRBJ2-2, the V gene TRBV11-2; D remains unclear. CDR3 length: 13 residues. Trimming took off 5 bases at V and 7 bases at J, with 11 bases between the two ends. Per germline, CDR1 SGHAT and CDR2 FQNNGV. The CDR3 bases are TGTGCCAGCAGCCGGACCGCTGGCGGGGAGCTGTTTTTT. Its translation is CASSRTAGGELFF.

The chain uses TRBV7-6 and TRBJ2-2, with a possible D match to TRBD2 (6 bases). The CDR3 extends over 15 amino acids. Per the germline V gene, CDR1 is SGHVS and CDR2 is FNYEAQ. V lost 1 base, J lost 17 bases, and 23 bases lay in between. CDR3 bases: TGTGCCAGCAGCTTAGTGCGGGGCGACACCTGTGAGCATTTTTTT. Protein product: CASSLVRGDTCEHFF.